This T cell receptor beta chain was sequenced for a study of identifying expanded T cells in peripheral blood. In regard to this clone: What it binds is not known.

No infections or other immune events were documented during collection. General study results and limits: Variance in clone template counts between roughly two-week samples significantly increased with total template count across all healthy donors. Technical replicates showed about 1.2 changed clones; around 2 weeks about 16; four weeks 19.

With 5 bases removed from V and 4 bases from J, the gap between germline ends came to 17 bases. The germline gives CDR1 SGHTA, CDR2 FQGNSA. This CDR3 spans 16 amino acids. Assay: immunoSEQ multiplex PCR; the TCRdb copy retains only in-frame clones and omits some. The sample yields about 78,000 clones, approximately 84% seen once. This TCR came from a person between 18 and 70 years old in good health. The sample consisted of blood. The chain links TRBV7-2 to TRBJ2-2, with D perhaps matching TRBD2 (5 bases). DNA of the CDR3: TGTGCCAGCAGCCCGAGGTCCCTACGGGGCACCGGGGAGCTGTTTTTT. This sequence encodes CASSPRSLRGTGELFF.